A selection of T cell receptor beta chains follows, all from one sample in a study of blood T cell repertoires in COVID-19. The data were produced by immunoSEQ multiplex PCR, yet TCRdb's version contains in-frame clones alone and is incomplete. Here the sample spans 75,000 to 90,000 clones, 80% to 95% being singletons. Sample: peripheral blood. These receptor sequences come from a woman aged 45-65 years in a cohort sampled during active COVID-19. CDR3s leave out the opening cysteine and the closing phenylalanine or tryptophan. The order of the fields is V gene, J gene, D gene, CDR3 protein. The D gene is left open where the match is weak.

TRBV27	TRBJ1-2	TRBD1	ASRFTGGLGYGYT
TRBV7-2	TRBJ2-3	NA	ASSRLDRKGDTQY
TRBV3-1/TRBV3-2	TRBJ1-5	TRBD1	ASSQDSTGLQPQH
TRBV28	TRBJ1-2	NA	ASSFQQLNYGYT
TRBV5-1	TRBJ2-7	TRBD2	ASSLESSGAWKQY
TRBV3-1/TRBV3-2	TRBJ2-7	NA	ASSQSTAWEQY
TRBV19	TRBJ1-5	NA	ASSTTAGALQPQH
TRBV14	TRBJ1-1	NA	ASSLRGRNTEAF
TRBV4-1	TRBJ1-1	NA	ASRTGNTEAF
TRBV3-1/TRBV3-2	TRBJ1-5	NA	ASSPGRSTAQH